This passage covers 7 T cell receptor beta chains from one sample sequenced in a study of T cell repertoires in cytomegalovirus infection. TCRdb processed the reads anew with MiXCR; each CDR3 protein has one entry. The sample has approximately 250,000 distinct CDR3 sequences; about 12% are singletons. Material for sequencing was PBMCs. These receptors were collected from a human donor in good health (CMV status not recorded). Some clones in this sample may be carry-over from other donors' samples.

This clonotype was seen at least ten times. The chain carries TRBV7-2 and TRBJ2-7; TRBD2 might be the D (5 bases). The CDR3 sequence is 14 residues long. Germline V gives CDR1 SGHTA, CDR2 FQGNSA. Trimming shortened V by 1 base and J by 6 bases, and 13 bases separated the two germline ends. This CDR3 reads CASSLGYRGTEQYF. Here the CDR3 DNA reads TGTGCCAGCAGCTTAGGATATCGGGGTACCGAGCAGTACTTC.

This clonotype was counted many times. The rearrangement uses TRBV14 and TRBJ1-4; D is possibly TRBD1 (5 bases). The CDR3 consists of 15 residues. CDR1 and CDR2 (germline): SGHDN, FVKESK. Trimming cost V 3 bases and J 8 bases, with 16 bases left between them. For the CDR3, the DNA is TGTGCCAGCAGCCAGACGCGACAGCTTGAGGAAAAACTGTTTTTT. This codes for CASSQTRQLEEKLFF.

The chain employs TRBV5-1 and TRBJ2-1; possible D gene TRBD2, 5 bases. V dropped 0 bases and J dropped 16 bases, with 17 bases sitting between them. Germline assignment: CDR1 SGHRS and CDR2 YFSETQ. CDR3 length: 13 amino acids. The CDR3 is CASSLEVHFPGFF. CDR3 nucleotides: TGCGCCAGCAGCTTGGAAGTGCACTTTCCGGGATTCTTC.

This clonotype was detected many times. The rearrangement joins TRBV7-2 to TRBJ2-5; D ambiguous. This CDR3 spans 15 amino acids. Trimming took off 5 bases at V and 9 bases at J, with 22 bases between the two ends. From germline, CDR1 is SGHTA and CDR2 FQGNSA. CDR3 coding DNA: TGTGCCAGCAGCCCTCTAAGATACTCCCCTGCGGCCCAGTACTTC. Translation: CASSPLRYSPAAQYF.

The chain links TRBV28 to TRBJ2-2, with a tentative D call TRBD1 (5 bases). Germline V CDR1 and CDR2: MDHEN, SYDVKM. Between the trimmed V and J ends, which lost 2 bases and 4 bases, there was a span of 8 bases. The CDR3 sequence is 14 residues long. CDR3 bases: TGTGCCAGCAGTTTAGACAGTGTCACCGGGGAGCTGTTTTTT. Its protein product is CASSLDSVTGELFF.

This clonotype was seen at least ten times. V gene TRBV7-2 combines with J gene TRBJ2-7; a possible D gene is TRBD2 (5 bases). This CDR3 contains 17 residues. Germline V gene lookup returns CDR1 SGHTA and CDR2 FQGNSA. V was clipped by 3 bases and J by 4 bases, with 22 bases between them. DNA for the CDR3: TGTGCCAGCAGCTTTCCCACGGATCGCATTCGCGGGTACGAGCAGTACTTC. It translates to CASSFPTDRIRGYEQYF.

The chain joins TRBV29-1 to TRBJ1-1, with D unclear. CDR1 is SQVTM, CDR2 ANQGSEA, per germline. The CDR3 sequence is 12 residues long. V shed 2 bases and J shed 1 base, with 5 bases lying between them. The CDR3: CSVELPNTEAFF. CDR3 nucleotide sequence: TGCAGCGTTGAATTACCGAACACTGAAGCTTTCTTT.